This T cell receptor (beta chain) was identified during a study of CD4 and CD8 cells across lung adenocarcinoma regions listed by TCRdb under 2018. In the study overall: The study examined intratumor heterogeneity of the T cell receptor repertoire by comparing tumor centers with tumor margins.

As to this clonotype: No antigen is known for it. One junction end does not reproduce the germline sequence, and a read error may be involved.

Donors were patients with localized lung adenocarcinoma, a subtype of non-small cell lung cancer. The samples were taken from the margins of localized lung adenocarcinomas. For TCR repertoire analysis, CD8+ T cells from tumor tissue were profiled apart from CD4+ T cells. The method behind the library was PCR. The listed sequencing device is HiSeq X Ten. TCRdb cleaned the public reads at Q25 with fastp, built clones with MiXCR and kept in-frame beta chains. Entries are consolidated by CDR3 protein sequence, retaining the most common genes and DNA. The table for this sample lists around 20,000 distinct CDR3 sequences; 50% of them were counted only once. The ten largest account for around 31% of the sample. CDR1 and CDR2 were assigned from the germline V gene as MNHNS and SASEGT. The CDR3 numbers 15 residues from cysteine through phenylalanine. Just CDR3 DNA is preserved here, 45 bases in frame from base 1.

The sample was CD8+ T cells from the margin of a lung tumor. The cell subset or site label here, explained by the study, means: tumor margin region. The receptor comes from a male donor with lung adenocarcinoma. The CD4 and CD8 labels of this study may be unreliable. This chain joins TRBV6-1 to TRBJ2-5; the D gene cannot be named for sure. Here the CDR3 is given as CARGKGGREPETQYF. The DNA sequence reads TGTGCCAGGGGCAAAGGCGGACGTGAGCCAGAGACCCAGTATTTC.